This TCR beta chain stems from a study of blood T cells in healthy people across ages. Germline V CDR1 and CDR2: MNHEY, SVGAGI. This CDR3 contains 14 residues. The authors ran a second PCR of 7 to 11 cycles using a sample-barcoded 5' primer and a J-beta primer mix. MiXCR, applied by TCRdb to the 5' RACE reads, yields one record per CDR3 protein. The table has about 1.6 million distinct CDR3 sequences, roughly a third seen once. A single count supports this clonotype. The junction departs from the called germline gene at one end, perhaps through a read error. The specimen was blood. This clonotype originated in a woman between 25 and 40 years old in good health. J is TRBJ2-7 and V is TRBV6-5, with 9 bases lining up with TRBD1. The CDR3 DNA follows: TGTGCCGGCAGTCCGGGACAGGGCACCTACGAGCAGTACTTC. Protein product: CAGSPGQGTYEQYF.